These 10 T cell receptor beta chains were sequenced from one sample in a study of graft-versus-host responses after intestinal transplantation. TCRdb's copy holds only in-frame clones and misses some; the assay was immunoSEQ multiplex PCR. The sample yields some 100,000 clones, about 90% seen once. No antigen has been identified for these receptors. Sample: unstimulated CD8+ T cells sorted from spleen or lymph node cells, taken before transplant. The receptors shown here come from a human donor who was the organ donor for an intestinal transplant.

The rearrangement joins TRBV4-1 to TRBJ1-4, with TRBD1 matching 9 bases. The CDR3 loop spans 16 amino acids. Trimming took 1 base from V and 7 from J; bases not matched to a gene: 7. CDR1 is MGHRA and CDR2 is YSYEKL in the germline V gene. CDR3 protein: CASSQGPGQGAEKLFF. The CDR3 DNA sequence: TGCGCCAGCAGCCAAGGACCGGGACAGGGCGCTGAAAAACTGTTTTTT.

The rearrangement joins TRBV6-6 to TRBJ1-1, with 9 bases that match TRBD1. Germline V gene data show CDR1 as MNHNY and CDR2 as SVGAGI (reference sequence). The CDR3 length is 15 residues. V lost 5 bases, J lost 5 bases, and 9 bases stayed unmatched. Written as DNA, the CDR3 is TGTGCCAGCAGTGCATCACAGGGGGCGCAAACTGAAGCTTTCTTT. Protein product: CASSASQGAQTEAFF.

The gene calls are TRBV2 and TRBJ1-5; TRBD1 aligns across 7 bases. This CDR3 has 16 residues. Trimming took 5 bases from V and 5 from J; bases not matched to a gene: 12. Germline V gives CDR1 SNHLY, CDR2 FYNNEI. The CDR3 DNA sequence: TGTGCCAGCAGTCTAGGGACAGCGCCCCTGTATCAGCCCCAGCATTTT. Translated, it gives CASSLGTAPLYQPQHF.

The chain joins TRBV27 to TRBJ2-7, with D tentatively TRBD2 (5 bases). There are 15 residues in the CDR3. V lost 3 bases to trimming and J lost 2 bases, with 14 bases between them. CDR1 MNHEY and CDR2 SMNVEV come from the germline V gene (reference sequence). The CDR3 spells CASSFSRTSPYEQYF. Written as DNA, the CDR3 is TGTGCCAGCAGTTTTAGTAGGACTTCACCCTACGAGCAGTACTTC.

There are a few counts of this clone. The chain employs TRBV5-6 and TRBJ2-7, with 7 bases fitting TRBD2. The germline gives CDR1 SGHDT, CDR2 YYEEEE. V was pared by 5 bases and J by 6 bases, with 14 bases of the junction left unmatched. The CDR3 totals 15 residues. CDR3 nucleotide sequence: TGTGCCAGCAGGGTTCCGGGGGGATCGGACACCGAGCAGTACTTC. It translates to CASRVPGGSDTEQYF.

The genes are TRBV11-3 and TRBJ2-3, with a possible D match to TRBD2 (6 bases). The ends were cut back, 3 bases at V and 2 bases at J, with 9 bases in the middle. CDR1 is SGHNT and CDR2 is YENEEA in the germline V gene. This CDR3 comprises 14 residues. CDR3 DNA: TGTGCCAGCAGCTTCCCGGGGGTCACAGATACGCAGTATTTT. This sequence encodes CASSFPGVTDTQYF. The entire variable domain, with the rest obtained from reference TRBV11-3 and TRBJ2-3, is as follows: EAGVVQSPRYKIIEKKQPVAFWCNPISGHNTLYWYLQNLGQGPELLIRYENEEAVDDSQLPKDRFSAERLKGVDSTLKIQPAELGDSAVYLCASSFPGVTDTQYFGPGTRLTVL.

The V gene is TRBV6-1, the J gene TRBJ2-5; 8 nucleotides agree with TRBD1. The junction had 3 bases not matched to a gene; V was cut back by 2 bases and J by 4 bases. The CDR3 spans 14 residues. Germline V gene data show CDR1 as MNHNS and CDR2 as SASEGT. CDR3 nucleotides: TGTGCCAGCAGTGAACCGACAGGGGCAGAGACCCAGTACTTC. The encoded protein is CASSEPTGAETQYF.

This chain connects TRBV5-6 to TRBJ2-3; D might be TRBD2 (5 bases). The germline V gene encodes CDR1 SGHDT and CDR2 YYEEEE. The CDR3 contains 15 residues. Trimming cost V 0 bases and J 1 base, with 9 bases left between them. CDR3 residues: CASSLVSAGTDTQYF. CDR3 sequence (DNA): TGTGCCAGCAGCTTGGTTAGCGCCGGCACAGATACGCAGTATTTT.

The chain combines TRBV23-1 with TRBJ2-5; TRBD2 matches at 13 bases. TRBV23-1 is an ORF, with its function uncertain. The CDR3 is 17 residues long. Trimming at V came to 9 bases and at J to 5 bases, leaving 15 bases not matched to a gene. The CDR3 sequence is CARDRTSGRVNRETQYF. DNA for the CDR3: TGCGCCAGGGATCGGACTAGCGGGAGAGTAAATCGGGAGACCCAGTACTTC.

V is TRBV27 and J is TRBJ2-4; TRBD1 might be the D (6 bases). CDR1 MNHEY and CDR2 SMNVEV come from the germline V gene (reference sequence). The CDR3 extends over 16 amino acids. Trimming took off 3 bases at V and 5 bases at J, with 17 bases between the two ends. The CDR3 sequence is CASSFRQGRAQNIQYF. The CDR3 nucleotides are TGTGCCAGCAGTTTTCGTCAGGGGAGAGCGCAAAACATTCAGTACTTC.